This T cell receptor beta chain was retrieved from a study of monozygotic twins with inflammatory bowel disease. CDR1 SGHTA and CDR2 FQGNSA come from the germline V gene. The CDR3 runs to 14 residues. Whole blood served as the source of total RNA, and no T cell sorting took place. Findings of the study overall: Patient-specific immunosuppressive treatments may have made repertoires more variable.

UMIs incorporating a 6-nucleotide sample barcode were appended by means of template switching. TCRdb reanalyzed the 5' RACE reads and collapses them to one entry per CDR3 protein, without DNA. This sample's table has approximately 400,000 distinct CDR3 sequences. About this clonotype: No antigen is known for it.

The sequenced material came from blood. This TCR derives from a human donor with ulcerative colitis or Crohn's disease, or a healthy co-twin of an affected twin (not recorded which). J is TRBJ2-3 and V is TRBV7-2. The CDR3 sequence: CASSLGQIADTQYF.